This is a list of T cell receptor beta chains from one sample in a study of OX40 agonist ivuxolimab in advanced cancers. Sequencing was performed with immunoSEQ multiplex PCR; in TCRdb, only in-frame clones are kept and a portion is missing. The data hold approximately 52,000 clones, with approximately 86% observed a single time. Material: CD4+ or CD8+ T cells sorted from blood, obtained in a trial of the OX40 agonist ivuxolimab. Source of these receptors: an adult with an advanced solid tumor such as melanoma, head and neck, liver or kidney cancer. CDR3s include the opening cysteine and the closing phenylalanine or tryptophan. A D gene is named only where the DNA matches it firmly. Where a row states a size, it is once, few, many or the class of an expanded clone; other rows omit it.

V gene: TRBV5-1
D gene: TRBD1
J gene: TRBJ2-2
clone size: NA
CDR3 protein: CASSQRQGAGGELFF
CDR3 DNA: TGCGCCAGCAGCCAACGACAGGGGGCTGGCGGGGAGCTGTTTTTT

V gene: TRBV5-1
D gene: NA
J gene: TRBJ1-1
clone size: once
CDR3 protein: CASSLVGSEGEAFF
CDR3 DNA: TGCGCCAGCAGCTTGGTAGGGAGTGAGGGTGAAGCTTTCTTT

V gene: TRBV7-6
D gene: TRBD1
J gene: TRBJ2-2
clone size: NA
CDR3 protein: CASSLEQGNIGELFF
CDR3 DNA: TGTGCCAGCAGCTTAGAACAGGGGAATATCGGGGAGCTGTTTTTT

V gene: TRBV19
D gene: TRBD2
J gene: TRBJ2-1
clone size: NA
CDR3 protein: CASSIEGRLAGVYNEQFF
CDR3 DNA: TGTGCCAGTAGTATAGAGGGAAGGCTAGCGGGGGTGTACAATGAGCAGTTCTTC

V gene: TRBV19
D gene: TRBD1
J gene: TRBJ1-4
clone size: few
CDR3 protein: CASSMGNLRRTGHEKLFF
CDR3 DNA: TGTGCCAGTAGTATGGGAAACCTTCGCCGGACAGGGCATGAAAAACTGTTTTTT

V gene: TRBV4-3
D gene: TRBD2
J gene: TRBJ2-1
clone size: NA
CDR3 protein: CASSQHPRGVRGNEQFF
CDR3 DNA: TGCGCCAGCAGCCAACATCCTCGGGGGGTCCGCGGGAATGAGCAGTTCTTC

V gene: TRBV2
D gene: NA
J gene: TRBJ1-6
clone size: NA
CDR3 protein: CASSEGRVPGAPLHF
CDR3 DNA: TGTGCCAGCAGTGAAGGGAGGGTCCCTGGGGCACCCCTCCACTTT

V gene: TRBV7-9
D gene: TRBD1
J gene: TRBJ1-2
clone size: NA
CDR3 protein: CASSPDRGANYGYTF
CDR3 DNA: TGTGCCAGCAGCCCTGACAGGGGAGCTAACTATGGCTACACCTTC

V gene: TRBV30
D gene: NA
J gene: TRBJ2-5
clone size: NA
CDR3 protein: CAWLSGLETQYF
CDR3 DNA: TGTGCCTGGCTCTCAGGGTTGGAGACCCAGTACTTC

V gene: TRBV10-3
D gene: TRBD1
J gene: TRBJ2-7
clone size: NA
CDR3 protein: CAISENDRGYEQYF
CDR3 DNA: TGTGCCATCAGTGAGAACGACAGGGGGTACGAGCAGTACTTC

V gene: TRBV11-3
D gene: NA
J gene: TRBJ2-2
clone size: NA
CDR3 protein: CAGRKGGTGELFF
CDR3 DNA: TGTGCCGGCAGGAAAGGGGGTACCGGGGAGCTGTTTTTT

V gene: TRBV7-2
D gene: NA
J gene: TRBJ1-5
clone size: NA
CDR3 protein: CASSLGGGGQPQHF
CDR3 DNA: TGTGCCAGCAGCTTAGGGGGGGGAGGTCAGCCCCAGCATTTT

V gene: TRBV6-5
D gene: NA
J gene: TRBJ2-4
clone size: NA
CDR3 protein: CAGSKHRDIQYF
CDR3 DNA: TGTGCCGGGTCAAAGCACCGGGACATTCAGTACTTC

V gene: TRBV7-8
D gene: NA
J gene: TRBJ1-2
clone size: NA
CDR3 protein: CASSLGGGQGGYTF
CDR3 DNA: TGTGCCAGCAGCTTAGGGGGAGGGCAGGGAGGCTACACCTTC

V gene: TRBV7-2
D gene: TRBD1
J gene: TRBJ2-2
clone size: NA
CDR3 protein: CASVLQGASGELFF
CDR3 DNA: TGTGCCAGCGTCCTACAGGGGGCGAGCGGGGAGCTGTTTTTT

V gene: TRBV27
D gene: TRBD1
J gene: TRBJ2-5
clone size: few
CDR3 protein: CARSLGDRGLETQYF
CDR3 DNA: TGTGCCAGAAGTTTAGGGGACAGGGGGCTGGAGACCCAGTACTTC

V gene: TRBV27
D gene: NA
J gene: TRBJ2-7
clone size: NA
CDR3 protein: CASSFRDRTYEQYF
CDR3 DNA: TGTGCCAGCAGTTTTCGTGACAGAACCTACGAGCAGTACTTC

V gene: TRBV18
D gene: NA
J gene: TRBJ1-1
clone size: NA
CDR3 protein: CASSPRGGRDAEAFF
CDR3 DNA: TGTGCCAGCTCCCCCAGAGGGGGGAGGGATGCTGAAGCTTTCTTT

V gene: TRBV6-1
D gene: NA
J gene: TRBJ1-5
clone size: NA
CDR3 protein: CASSEDRASNQPQHF
CDR3 DNA: TGTGCCAGCAGTGAAGACAGGGCAAGCAATCAGCCCCAGCATTTT

V gene: TRBV27
D gene: NA
J gene: TRBJ1-3
clone size: NA
CDR3 protein: CASSLRTPEFNTIYF
CDR3 DNA: TGTGCCAGCAGTTTAAGGACCCCTGAATTTAACACCATATATTTT

V gene: TRBV7-9
D gene: NA
J gene: TRBJ1-1
clone size: NA
CDR3 protein: CASSLGEENTEAFF
CDR3 DNA: TGTGCCAGCAGCCTCGGGGAGGAAAACACTGAAGCTTTCTTT

V gene: TRBV5-6
D gene: TRBD1
J gene: TRBJ1-1
clone size: NA
CDR3 protein: CASSSTGGWSEAFF
CDR3 DNA: TGTGCCAGCAGCTCGACAGGGGGTTGGTCTGAAGCTTTCTTT

V gene: TRBV6-1
D gene: NA
J gene: TRBJ1-2
clone size: NA
CDR3 protein: CASGRASNYGYTF
CDR3 DNA: TGTGCCAGCGGTAGAGCGTCTAACTATGGCTACACCTTC

V gene: TRBV7-2
D gene: TRBD1
J gene: TRBJ2-7
clone size: NA
CDR3 protein: CATGLSQGAVSSYEQYF
CDR3 DNA: TGTGCCACAGGTCTCTCGCAGGGGGCCGTCAGTTCCTACGAGCAGTACTTC

V gene: TRBV30
D gene: TRBD1
J gene: TRBJ1-2
clone size: NA
CDR3 protein: CAWALGQGTGYTF
CDR3 DNA: TGTGCCTGGGCCTTGGGACAGGGGACTGGCTACACCTTC

V gene: TRBV18
D gene: NA
J gene: TRBJ1-4
clone size: NA
CDR3 protein: CASSPPGGINEKLFF
CDR3 DNA: TGTGCCAGCTCACCACCGGGCGGAATTAATGAAAAACTGTTTTTT